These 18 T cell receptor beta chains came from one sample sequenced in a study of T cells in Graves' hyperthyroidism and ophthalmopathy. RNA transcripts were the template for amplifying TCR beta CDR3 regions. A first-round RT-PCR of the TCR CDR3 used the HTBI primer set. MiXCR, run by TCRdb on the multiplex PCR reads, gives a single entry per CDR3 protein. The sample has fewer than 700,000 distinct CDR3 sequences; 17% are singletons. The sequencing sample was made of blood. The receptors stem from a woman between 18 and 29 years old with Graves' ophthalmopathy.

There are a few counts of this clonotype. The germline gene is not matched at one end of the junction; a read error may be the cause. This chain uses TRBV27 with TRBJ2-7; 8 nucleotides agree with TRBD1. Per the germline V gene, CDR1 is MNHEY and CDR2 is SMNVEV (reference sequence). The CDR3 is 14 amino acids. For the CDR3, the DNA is TGTGCCAGCAGTTTGGGGACAGGAGAATACGGGCAGTACTTC. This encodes CASSLGTGEYGQYF.

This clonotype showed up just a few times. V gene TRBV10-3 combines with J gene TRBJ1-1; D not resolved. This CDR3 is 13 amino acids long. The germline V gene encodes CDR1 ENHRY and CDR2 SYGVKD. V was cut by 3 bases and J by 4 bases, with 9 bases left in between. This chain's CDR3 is CAISDIEGTEAFF. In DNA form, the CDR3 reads TGTGCCATCAGTGATATTGAGGGCACTGAAGCTTTCTTT.

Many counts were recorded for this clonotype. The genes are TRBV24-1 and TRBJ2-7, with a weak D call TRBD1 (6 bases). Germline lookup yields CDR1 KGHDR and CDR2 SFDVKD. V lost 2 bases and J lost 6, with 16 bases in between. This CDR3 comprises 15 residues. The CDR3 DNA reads TGTGCCACCAGTGATTCCCAGGGGCTCACGTTCGAGCAGTACTTC. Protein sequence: CATSDSQGLTFEQYF.

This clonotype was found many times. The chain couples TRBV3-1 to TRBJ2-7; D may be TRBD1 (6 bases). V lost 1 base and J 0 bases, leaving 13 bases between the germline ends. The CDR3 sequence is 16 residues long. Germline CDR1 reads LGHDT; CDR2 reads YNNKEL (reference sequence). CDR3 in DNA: TGTGCCAGCAGCCAAGTGAAGGGACACCTCTCCTACGAGCAGTACTTC. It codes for CASSQVKGHLSYEQYF.

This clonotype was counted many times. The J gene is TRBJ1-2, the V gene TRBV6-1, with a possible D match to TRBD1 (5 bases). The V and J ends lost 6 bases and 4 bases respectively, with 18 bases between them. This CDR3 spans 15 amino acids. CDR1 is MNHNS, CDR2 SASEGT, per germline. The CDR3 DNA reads TGTGCCAGCAGCCCCGAGCTGGGGGGGGTCTATGGCTACACCTTC. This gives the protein CASSPELGGVYGYTF.

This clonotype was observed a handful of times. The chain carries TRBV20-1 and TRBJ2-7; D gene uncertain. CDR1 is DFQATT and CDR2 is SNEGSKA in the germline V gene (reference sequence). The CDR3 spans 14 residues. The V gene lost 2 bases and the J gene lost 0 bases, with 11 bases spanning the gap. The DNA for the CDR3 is TGCAGTGCTAGATCGCTATTAAGCTCCTACGAGCAGTACTTC. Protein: CSARSLLSSYEQYF.

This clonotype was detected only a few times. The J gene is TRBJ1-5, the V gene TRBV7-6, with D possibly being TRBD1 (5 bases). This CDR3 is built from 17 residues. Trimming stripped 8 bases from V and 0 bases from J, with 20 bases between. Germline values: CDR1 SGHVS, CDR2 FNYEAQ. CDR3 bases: TGTGCCAGCCGTTCAGGGAATCCAAGGTATAGCAATCAGCCCCAGCATTTT. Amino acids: CASRSGNPRYSNQPQHF.

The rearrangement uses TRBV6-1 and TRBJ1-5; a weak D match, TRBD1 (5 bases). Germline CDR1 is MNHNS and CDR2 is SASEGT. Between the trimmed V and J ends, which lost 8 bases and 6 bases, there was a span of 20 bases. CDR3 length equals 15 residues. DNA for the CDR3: TGTGCCAGCCGCAGGGCCCCGGGGGTGGGTCAGCCCCAGCATTTT. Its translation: CASRRAPGVGQPQHF.

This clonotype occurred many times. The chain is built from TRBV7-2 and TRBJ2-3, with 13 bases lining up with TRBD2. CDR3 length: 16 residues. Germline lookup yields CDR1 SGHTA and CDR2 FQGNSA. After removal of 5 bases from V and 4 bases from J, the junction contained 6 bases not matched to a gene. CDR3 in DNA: TGTGCCAGCAGCGTAGGGACTAGCGGGACTCCAGATACGCAGTATTTT. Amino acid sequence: CASSVGTSGTPDTQYF.

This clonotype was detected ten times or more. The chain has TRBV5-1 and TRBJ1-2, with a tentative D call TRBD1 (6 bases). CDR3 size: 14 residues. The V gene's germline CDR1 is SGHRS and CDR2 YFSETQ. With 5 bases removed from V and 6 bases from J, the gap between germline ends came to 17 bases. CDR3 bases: TGCGCCAGCAGTTCTGGACAGCCTGAGGATGGCTACACCTTC. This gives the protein CASSSGQPEDGYTF. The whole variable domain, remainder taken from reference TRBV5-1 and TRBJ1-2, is KAGVTQTPRYLIKTRGQQVTLSCSPISGHRSVSWYQQTPGQGLQFLFEYFSETQRNKGNFPGRFSGRQFSNSRSEMNVSTLELGDSALYLCASSSGQPEDGYTFGSGTRLTVV.

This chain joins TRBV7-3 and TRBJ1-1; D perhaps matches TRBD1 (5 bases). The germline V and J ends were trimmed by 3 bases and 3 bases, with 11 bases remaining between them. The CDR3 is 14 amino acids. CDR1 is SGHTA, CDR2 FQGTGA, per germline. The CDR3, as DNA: TGTGCCAGCAGCTTTATCGGGGGTGACACTGAAGCTTTCTTT. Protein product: CASSFIGGDTEAFF.

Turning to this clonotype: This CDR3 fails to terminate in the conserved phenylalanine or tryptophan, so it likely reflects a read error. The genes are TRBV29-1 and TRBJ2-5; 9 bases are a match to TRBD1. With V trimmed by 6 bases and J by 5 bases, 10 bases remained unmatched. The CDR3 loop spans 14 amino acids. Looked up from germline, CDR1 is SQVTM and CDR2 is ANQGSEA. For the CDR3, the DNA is TGCAGCGTGCTACCGGGACAGGGTACGGAGACCCAGTACCTC. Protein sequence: CSVLPGQGTETQYL.

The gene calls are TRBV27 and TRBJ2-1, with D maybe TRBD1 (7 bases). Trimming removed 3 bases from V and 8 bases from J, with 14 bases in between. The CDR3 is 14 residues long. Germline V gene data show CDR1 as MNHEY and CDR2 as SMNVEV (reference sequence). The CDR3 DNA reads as TGTGCCAGCAGTTTTTCAGGGGGAGGCGATGAGCAGTTCTTC. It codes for CASSFSGGGDEQFF.

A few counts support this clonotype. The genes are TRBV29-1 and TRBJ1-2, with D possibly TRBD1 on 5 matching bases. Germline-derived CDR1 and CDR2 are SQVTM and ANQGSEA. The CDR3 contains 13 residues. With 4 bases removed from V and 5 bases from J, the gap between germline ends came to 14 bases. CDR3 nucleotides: TGCAGCGTTGTATCAGGGATGGGATATGGCTACACCTTC. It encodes CSVVSGMGYGYTF.

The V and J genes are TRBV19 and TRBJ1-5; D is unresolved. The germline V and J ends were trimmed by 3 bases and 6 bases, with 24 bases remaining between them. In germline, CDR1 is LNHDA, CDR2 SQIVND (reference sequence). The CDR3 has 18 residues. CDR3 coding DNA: TGTGCCAGTAGTATGTCTTCCGGGGTGGGTTCTCCGCGTCAGCCCCAGCATTTT. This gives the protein CASSMSSGVGSPRQPQHF.

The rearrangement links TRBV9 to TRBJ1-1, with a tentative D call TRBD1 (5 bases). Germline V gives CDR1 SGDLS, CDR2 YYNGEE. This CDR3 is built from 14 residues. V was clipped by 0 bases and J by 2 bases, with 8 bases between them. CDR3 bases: TGTGCCAGCAGCGTAGAGACAGAAAACACTGAAGCTTTCTTT. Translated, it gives CASSVETENTEAFF. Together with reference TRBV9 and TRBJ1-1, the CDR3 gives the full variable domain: DSGVTQTPKHLITATGQRVTLRCSPRSGDLSVYWYQQSLDQGLQFLIQYYNGEERAKGNILERFSAQQFPDLHSELNLSSLELGDSALYFCASSVETENTEAFFGQGTRLTVV.

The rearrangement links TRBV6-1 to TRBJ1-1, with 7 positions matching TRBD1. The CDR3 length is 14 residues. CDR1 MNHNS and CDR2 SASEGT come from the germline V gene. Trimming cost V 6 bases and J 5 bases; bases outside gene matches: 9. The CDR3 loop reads CASSHTSTGTEAFF. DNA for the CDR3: TGTGCCAGCAGCCACACATCGACAGGGACTGAAGCTTTCTTT.

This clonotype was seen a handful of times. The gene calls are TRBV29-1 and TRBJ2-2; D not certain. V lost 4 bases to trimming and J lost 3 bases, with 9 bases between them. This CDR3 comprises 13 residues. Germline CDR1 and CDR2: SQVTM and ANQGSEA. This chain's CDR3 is CSVGGTDTGELFF. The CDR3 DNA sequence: TGCAGCGTTGGGGGAACGGACACCGGGGAGCTGTTTTTT.